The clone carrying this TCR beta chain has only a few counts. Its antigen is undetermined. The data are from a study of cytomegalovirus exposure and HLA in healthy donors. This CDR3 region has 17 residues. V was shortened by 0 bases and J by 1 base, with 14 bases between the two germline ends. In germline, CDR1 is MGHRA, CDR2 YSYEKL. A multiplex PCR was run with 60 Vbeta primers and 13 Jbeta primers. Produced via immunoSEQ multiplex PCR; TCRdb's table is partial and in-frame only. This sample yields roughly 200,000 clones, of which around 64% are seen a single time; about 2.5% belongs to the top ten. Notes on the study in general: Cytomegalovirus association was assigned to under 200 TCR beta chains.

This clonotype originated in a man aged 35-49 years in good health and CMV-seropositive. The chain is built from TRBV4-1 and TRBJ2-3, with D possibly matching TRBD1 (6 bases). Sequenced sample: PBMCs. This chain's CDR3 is CASSQEAYRDGTDTQYF. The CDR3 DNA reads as TGCGCCAGCAGCCAAGAAGCCTACAGGGATGGCACAGATACGCAGTATTTT.